The rows below give T cell receptor beta chains drawn from one sample of a study of cytomegalovirus exposure and HLA in healthy donors. Method: immunoSEQ multiplex PCR; TCRdb's copy keeps in-frame clones and lacks some. This table holds 95,000 to 100,000 clones, approximately 89% found once. Sequencing was performed on PBMCs. These receptors were obtained from a man aged 25 to 45 in good health and CMV-seronegative. CDR3s include the opening cysteine and the closing phenylalanine or tryptophan. The D gene is left open where the match is weak. Size values are once, few and many counts, or a class for expanded clones, and some rows have none.

once	.	TRBJ2-5	TRBV7-2	CASSLAAGRETQYF	TGTGCCAGCAGCTTAGCGGCGGGTCGGGAGACCCAGTACTTC
.	.	TRBJ2-2	TRBV7-6	CASSLGGIWNTGELFF	TGTGCCAGCAGCTTAGGAGGGATCTGGAACACCGGGGAGCTGTTTTTT
.	TRBD2	TRBJ2-3	TRBV4-3	CASSQDFPTLAGGTDTQYF	TGCGCCAGCAGCCAAGACTTCCCCACGCTAGCGGGAGGAACAGATACGCAGTATTTT
once	.	TRBJ1-3	TRBV5-1	CASSLDSRGGNTIYF	TGCGCCAGCAGCCTGGACTCAAGGGGGGGGAACACCATATATTTT
once	TRBD2	TRBJ2-7	TRBV7-8	CASSLPRRLAGAIYEQYF	TGTGCCAGCAGCTTGCCGAGAAGACTAGCGGGGGCCATTTACGAGCAGTACTTC
.	TRBD1	TRBJ1-1	TRBV19	CASSPRTGDTEAFF	TGTGCCAGTAGTCCACGGACAGGGGACACTGAAGCTTTCTTT
.	.	TRBJ1-2	TRBV6-1	CASSELKGRHGYTF	TGTGCCAGCAGTGAATTGAAAGGGAGACATGGCTACACCTTC
.	.	TRBJ1-5	TRBV30	CAWSVGSGRNQPQHF	TGTGCCTGGAGTGTAGGTTCAGGCCGCAATCAGCCCCAGCATTTT
.	.	TRBJ2-1	TRBV11-2	CASSLGLANEQFF	TGTGCCAGCAGCTTAGGACTCGCCAATGAGCAGTTCTTC
.	TRBD1	TRBJ2-7	TRBV7-3	CASSRDRLSEQYF	TGTGCCAGCAGCCGGGACAGGCTTAGCGAGCAGTACTTC
.	.	TRBJ1-1	TRBV7-2	CVSRVASNTEAFF	TGTGTTTCAAGAGTCGCTTCGAACACTGAAGCTTTCTTT
once	.	TRBJ2-7	TRBV10-3	CAISESGGGASGYEQYF	TGTGCCATCAGTGAGTCGGGTGGGGGCGCTAGCGGCTACGAGCAGTACTTC
.	.	TRBJ2-6	TRBV5-1	CASSLELYSGANVLTF	TGCGCCAGCAGCTTGGAGCTCTACTCTGGGGCCAACGTCCTGACTTTC
.	TRBD1	TRBJ1-1	TRBV7-9	CASSLAEGALAFF	TGTGCCAGCAGCTTAGCCGAGGGGGCGTTAGCTTTCTTT
.	.	TRBJ1-1	TRBV5-1	CASRFQDRNTEAFF	TGCGCCAGCAGATTCCAGGACAGAAACACTGAAGCTTTCTTT
.	TRBD1	TRBJ2-6	TRBV27	CASSDGTGPSGANVLTF	TGTGCCAGCAGTGATGGGACAGGGCCCTCTGGGGCCAACGTCCTGACTTTC
.	TRBD1	TRBJ2-1	TRBV30	CAWGRQGIGNEQFF	TGTGCCTGGGGAAGACAGGGGATCGGCAATGAGCAGTTCTTC
.	.	TRBJ2-7	TRBV25-1	CASSVAGSRYEQYF	TGTGCCAGCAGTGTCGCCGGGTCTCGCTACGAGCAGTACTTC
.	.	TRBJ2-1	TRBV4-1	CASSHIGGNNNEQFF	TGCGCCAGCAGCCACATTGGCGGCAACAACAATGAGCAGTTCTTC
.	.	TRBJ1-3	TRBV5-6	CASSLITTGNTIYF	TGTGCCAGCAGCCTGATAACTACTGGAAACACCATATATTTT
.	.	TRBJ1-3	TRBV28	CASNNLTGSYSGNTIYF	TGTGCCAGCAATAACTTGACAGGTTCATACTCTGGAAACACCATATATTTT
.	TRBD1	TRBJ2-5	TRBV6-5	CASSLTGTEETQYF	TGTGCCAGCAGTCTTACTGGGACAGAAGAGACCCAGTACTTC
.	.	TRBJ1-1	TRBV27	CASSLSRSGEAFF	TGTGCCAGCAGTTTATCTCGGTCAGGAGAAGCTTTCTTT
once	TRBD1	TRBJ2-5	TRBV7-9	CASSLDLDREGETQYF	TGTGCCAGCAGCTTAGACCTAGACAGGGAAGGAGAGACCCAGTACTTC